This T cell receptor beta chain was found in a study of monozygotic twins with inflammatory bowel disease. Findings and caveats of the study: For IBD patients, clonotypes shared with others were fewer than for healthy twins, especially with disease activity. The inverse Simpson measure of TCRbeta diversity was lower in IBD patients than in healthy co-twins. Variability in patient repertoires may have come partly from differing immunosuppressive treatments.

From germline, CDR1 is DFQATT and CDR2 SNEGSKA (reference sequence). The CDR3 contains 11 residues. TCRdb reworked the 5' RACE reads into one entry per CDR3 protein, no DNA. The specimen's table records approximately 110,000 distinct CDR3 sequences. Whole blood that had not undergone T cell sorting provided the isolated total RNA. Regarding this clonotype: No antigen is known for it.

This chain joins TRBV20-1 and TRBJ2-1. This receptor was obtained from a human donor with ulcerative colitis or Crohn's disease, or a healthy co-twin of an affected twin (not recorded which). The sequenced sample consisted of blood. The chain's CDR3 is CSARRDNEQFF.